The following is a T cell receptor beta chain sequence with its context. These data originate in a study of blood T cell repertoires in COVID-19. The assay was immunoSEQ multiplex PCR, and TCRdb's table has in-frame clones only and misses some. The sample contains 360,000 or so clones, more than 70% of which appear only once. Germline CDR1 LNHDA, CDR2 SQIVND (reference sequence). CDR3 size: 16 residues. Trimming removed 5 bases from V and 2 bases from J; junction bases left unmatched: 12. Material: PBMCs or T cells enriched from blood (not recorded which). The genes are TRBV19 and TRBJ2-7; TRBD1 agrees at 7 bases. The origin of this receptor is a woman aged 25 to 45 who had been exposed to COVID-19. CDR3 nucleotide sequence: TGTGCCAGTAGTGGGACGGGACAGTTCGGGCCCTACGAGCAGTACTTC. The encoded protein is CASSGTGQFGPYEQYF.